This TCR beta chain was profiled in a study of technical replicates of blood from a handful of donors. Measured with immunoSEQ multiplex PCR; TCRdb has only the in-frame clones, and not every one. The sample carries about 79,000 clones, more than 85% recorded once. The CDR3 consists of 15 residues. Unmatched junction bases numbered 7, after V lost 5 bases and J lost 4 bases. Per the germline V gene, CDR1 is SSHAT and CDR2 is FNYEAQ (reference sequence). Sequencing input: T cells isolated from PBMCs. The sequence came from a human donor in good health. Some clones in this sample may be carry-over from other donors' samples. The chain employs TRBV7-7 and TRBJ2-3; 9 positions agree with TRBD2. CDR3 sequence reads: CASSPVAGVPDTQYF. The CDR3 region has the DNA TGTGCCAGCAGCCCTGTAGCGGGAGTACCAGATACGCAGTATTTT.